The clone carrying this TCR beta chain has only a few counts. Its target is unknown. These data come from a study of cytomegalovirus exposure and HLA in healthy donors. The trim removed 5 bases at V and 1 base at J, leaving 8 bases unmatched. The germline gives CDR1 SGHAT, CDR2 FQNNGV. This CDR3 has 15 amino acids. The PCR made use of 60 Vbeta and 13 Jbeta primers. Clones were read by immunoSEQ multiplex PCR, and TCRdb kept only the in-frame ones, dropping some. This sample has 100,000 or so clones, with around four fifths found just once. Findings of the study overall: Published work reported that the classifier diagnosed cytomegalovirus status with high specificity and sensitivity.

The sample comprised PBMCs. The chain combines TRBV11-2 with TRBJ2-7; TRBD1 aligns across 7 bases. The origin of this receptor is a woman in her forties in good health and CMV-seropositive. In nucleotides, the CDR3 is TGTGCCAGCAGCGCCTACAGGGGAATTTCCTACGAGCAGTACTTC. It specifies CASSAYRGISYEQYF.